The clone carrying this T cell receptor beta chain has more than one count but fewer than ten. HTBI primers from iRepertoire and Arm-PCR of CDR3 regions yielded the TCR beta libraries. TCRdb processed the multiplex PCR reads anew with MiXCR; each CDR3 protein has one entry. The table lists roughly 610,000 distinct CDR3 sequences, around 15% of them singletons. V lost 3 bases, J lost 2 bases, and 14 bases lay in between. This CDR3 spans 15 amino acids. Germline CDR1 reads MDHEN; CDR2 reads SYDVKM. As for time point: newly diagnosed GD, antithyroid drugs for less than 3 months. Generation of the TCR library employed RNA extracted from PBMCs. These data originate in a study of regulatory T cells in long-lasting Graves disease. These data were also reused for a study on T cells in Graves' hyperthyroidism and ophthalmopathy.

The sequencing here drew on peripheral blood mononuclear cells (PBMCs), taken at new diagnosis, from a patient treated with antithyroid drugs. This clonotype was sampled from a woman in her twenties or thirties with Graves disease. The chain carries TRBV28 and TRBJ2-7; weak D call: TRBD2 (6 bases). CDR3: CASSFGRRGPYEQYF. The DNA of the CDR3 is TGTGCCAGCAGTTTCGGCCGGCGGGGCCCCTACGAGCAGTACTTC.